This TCR beta chain originates from a study of T cells after posttransplantation cyclophosphamide. The protocol was immunoSEQ multiplex PCR, while the TCRdb copy is restricted to in-frame clones and leaves out a portion. This repertoire shows some 1,500 clones, under 80% found once; its top ten account for roughly a third. About this clone: Its antigen remains unidentified.

Cyclophosphamide on days +3 and +4 followed busulfan-fludarabine conditioning and a marrow graft. The CDR3 covers 13 residues. Per the germline V gene, CDR1 is MDHEN and CDR2 is SYDVKM. J gave up 3 bases and V 6 bases, and 5 bases lay outside the gene matches. Study outcomes and limitations: Tissue-infiltrating T cells from skin or gut overlapped little with blood T cells. TRB clonality was highly associated with recipient CMV seropositivity and reactivation.

This TCR was sampled from a female patient aged 60 to 70 who received an allogeneic stem cell transplant from an unrelated donor, was CMV-positive, and had acute GVHD only. Part of the T cells may come from the graft donor. The J gene is TRBJ2-7, the V gene TRBV28; 7 nucleotides align to TRBD1. The specimen comprised PBMCs, sampled 220 to 250 days after allogeneic stem cell transplant with posttransplant cyclophosphamide. The CDR3 nucleotides read TGTGCCAGCAGCCAGACAGGGAACTACGAGCAGTACTTC. The encoded protein is CASSQTGNYEQYF. The full variable domain, with the rest looked up from reference TRBV28 and TRBJ2-7, is DVKVTQSSRYLVKRTGEKVFLECVQDMDHENMFWYRQDPGLGLRLIYFSYDVKMKEKGDIPEGYSVSREKKERFSLILESASTNQTSMYLCASSQTGNYEQYFGPGTRLTVT.